This T cell receptor (beta chain) emerged from a study of cytomegalovirus exposure and HLA in healthy donors. TCRdb keeps only in-frame clones here, not all; method: immunoSEQ multiplex PCR. The sample has over 60,000 clones, roughly 94% seen once. The table lists this clone with a count of one. CDR1 is SGHAT, CDR2 FQDESV, per germline (reference sequence). This CDR3 region has 15 residues. V was pared by 3 bases and J by 0 bases, with 12 bases between. This TCR was sampled from a young man in good health and CMV-seropositive. The chain uses TRBV11-1 and TRBJ2-7; possible D gene TRBD1, 6 bases. Sequencing input: PBMCs. The CDR3: CASSFLGQHSYEQYF. The CDR3 DNA is TGTGCCAGCAGCTTCCTAGGACAGCACTCCTACGAGCAGTACTTC.